This T cell receptor (beta chain) was observed in a study of STAT5B mutations in CD4+ large granular lymphocyte leukemia. Trimming left V 10 bases short and J 0 bases short, with 12 bases between. There are 13 residues in the CDR3. Germline assignment: CDR1 MDHEN and CDR2 SYDVKM. Worth noting for this clone: The antigen remains undetermined.

Study-wide points: Main leukemic clonotypes were patient-specific, but more than 20% appeared at low frequency elsewhere. Compared with healthy controls (2/35), patient top clones favored TRBV06 (8/27).

Study processing details: The detection floor for productive clonotype frequency was 2.59 x 10-5. The repertoire was sequenced with immunoSEQ multiplex PCR; TCRdb's copy has only in-frame clones and lacks some. V, J and clone size are those of that table, while D and trimming were read from the DNA. The sample includes about 46,000 clones, about 80% of them seen just once. Buffy coats from healthy blood donors served as controls. The sequencing sample was made of CD4+ T cells from blood buffy coats. The chain joins TRBV28 to TRBJ1-2; the D is unclear. This sequence originates from a human donor in good health. This CDR3 reads CAIQTSANYGYTF. The DNA of the CDR3 is TGTGCCATACAGACGTCGGCTAACTATGGCTACACCTTC.